This T cell receptor (beta chain) emerged from a study of T cell responses to AZD1222 COVID-19 vaccine. Clones were read by immunoSEQ multiplex PCR, and TCRdb kept only the in-frame ones, dropping some. In the table there are 90,000 to 150,000 clones, 88% of which are singletons. Turning to this clone: Antigen unknown.

This CDR3 has 15 amino acids. Study-level findings and limits: Epitopes outside B.1.351 and B.1.1.7 mutated regions reportedly drew nearly half of spike TCRs. At study baseline, merely six AZD1222 recipients were seropositive. Vaccination with two AZD1222 doses was followed by a rise in Spike-specific TCR breadth and depth. Spike was spanned by vaccine-associated CD4 TCRs, with dominance at 160-218 and 743-854.

This receptor was obtained from an adult in good health. The sample here was peripheral blood, taken on day 0 of AZD1222 vaccination. V and J are TRBV21-1 and TRBJ1-1. TRBV21-1 has pseudogene status. The CDR3 sequence is CASSNGRFLNTEAFF. CDR3 DNA: TGTGCCAGCAGCAACGGACGGTTTTTGAACACTGAAGCTTTCTTT.